This T cell receptor beta chain emerged from a study of blood T cell repertoires in COVID-19. V was clipped by 5 bases and J by 7 bases, with 17 bases between them. This CDR3 region has 15 residues. In germline, CDR1 is SGHVS, CDR2 FQNEAQ. Method: immunoSEQ multiplex PCR; TCRdb's copy keeps in-frame clones and lacks some. The table lists some 260,000 clones, 87% of them singletons. The source material was peripheral blood. J is TRBJ1-4 and V is TRBV7-8; D unclear. The TCR originated in a man aged 18 to 29 with active or convalescent COVID-19. The CDR3 DNA sequence: TGTGCCAGCAGCCGAGGGCCGGGAGTCGCTGAAAAACTGTTTTTT. It codes for CASSRGPGVAEKLFF. The whole variable domain, filled in from reference TRBV7-8 and TRBJ1-4, reads GAGVSQSPRYKVAKRGQDVALRCDPISGHVSLFWYQQALGQGPEFLTYFQNEAQLDKSGLPSDRFFAERPEGSVSTLKIQRTQQEDSAVYLCASSRGPGVAEKLFFGSGTQLSVL.